This record concerns one T cell receptor (beta chain) sequence. Antigen unknown. In this CDR3 the conserved last residue, phenylalanine or tryptophan, is missing, so a read error is likely. Full-length variable regions came from constant-region reverse primers plus semi-nested Nested Universal Primer A PCR. Each CDR3 protein is one row after TCRdb ran MiXCR on the 5' RACE reads. This sample has over 55,000 distinct CDR3 sequences, with 25% to 35% found just once. CD25-based Treg depletion was applied to purified naive CD4+ T cells. Study-level results: Greatest tumor Treg TCR overlap was with tumor naive CD4+ cells. Tumor memory CD4+ T cell TCR gene usage clustered with blood and lymph node memory CD4+ cells and lymph node naive CD4+ cells.

The length of the CDR3 is 13 residues. Trimming left V 4 bases short and J 5 bases short, with 14 bases between. The germline V gene has CDR1 DFQATT and CDR2 SNEGSKA (reference sequence). The sequence came from a female donor with breast cancer. This chain uses TRBV20-1 with TRBJ2-5; D may be TRBD1 or TRBD2 (6 bases each). The sequenced material came from tumor-infiltrating naive CD4+ T cells sorted from the breast tumor. The subset denotes: naive CD4+ T cells, CD4+CD45RA+CD25-. As DNA, the CDR3 is TGCAGTGCTAATAGCGGAAGGGGGGAGACCCAGTACTTA. Translating it yields CSANSGRGETQYL.